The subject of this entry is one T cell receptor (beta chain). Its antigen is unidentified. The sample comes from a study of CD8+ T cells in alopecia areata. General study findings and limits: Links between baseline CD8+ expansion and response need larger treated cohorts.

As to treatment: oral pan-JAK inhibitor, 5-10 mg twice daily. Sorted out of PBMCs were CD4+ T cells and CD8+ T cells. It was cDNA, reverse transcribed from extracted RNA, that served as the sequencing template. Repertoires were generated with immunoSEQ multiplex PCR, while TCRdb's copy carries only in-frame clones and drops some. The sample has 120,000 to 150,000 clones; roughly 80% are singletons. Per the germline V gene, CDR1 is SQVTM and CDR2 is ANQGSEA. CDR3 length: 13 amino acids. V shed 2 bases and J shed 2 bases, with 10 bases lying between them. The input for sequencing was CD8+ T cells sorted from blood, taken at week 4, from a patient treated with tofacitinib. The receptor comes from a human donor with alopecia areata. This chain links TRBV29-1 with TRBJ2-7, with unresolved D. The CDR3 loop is CSVELGSPYEQYF. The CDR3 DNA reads TGCAGCGTTGAACTCGGTTCCCCCTACGAGCAGTACTTC.